What follows are 7 T cell receptor beta chains derived from one specimen sequenced in a study of T cells in Graves' hyperthyroidism and ophthalmopathy. RNA transcripts served as the template for amplifying TCR beta CDR3 regions. HTBI primers were employed in a first-round RT-PCR of the TCR CDR3. TCRdb called the multiplex PCR reads again in MiXCR, with one record for every CDR3 protein. The sample holds under 400,000 distinct CDR3 sequences; around 23% are singletons and the top ten take roughly 52%. The material sequenced was blood. Every receptor here comes from a woman aged 50 to 65 with Graves' hyperthyroidism.

This clonotype was counted a few times. The rearrangement uses TRBV7-9 and TRBJ2-5; D is unresolved. V lost 1 base and J lost 3, with 12 bases in between. The length of the CDR3 is 15 residues. Germline-derived CDR1 and CDR2 are SEHNR and FQNEAQ (reference sequence). DNA for the CDR3: TGTGCCAGCAGCTTAGAGCTCGGATTCGAAGAGACCCAGTACTTC. As protein: CASSLELGFEETQYF.

This clonotype has at least ten counts. CDR3 sequence: CSARGLALVTQYF. The CDR3 DNA reads TGCAGTGCTAGAGGACTAGCTTTGGTGACCCAGTACTTC. The chain carries TRBV20-1 and TRBJ2-5; 7 bases are shared with TRBD2. From germline, CDR1 is DFQATT and CDR2 SNEGSKA (reference sequence). The CDR3 spans 13 residues. Trimming removed 1 base from V and 7 bases from J; junction bases left unmatched: 6.

This clonotype was observed a few times. V gene TRBV4-1 combines with J gene TRBJ1-2; 11 nucleotides align to TRBD1. The CDR3 length is 16 residues. Trimming removed 1 base from V and 2 bases from J; junction bases left unmatched: 3. Germline values: CDR1 MGHRA, CDR2 YSYEKL. The CDR3 coding sequence is TGCGCCAGCAGCCAAGTTGGACAGGGGGCGAACTATGGCTACACCTTC. This encodes CASSQVGQGANYGYTF.

This clonotype was detected ten times or more. The chain carries TRBV7-9 and TRBJ2-6; D perhaps matches TRBD1 (5 bases). The CDR3 loop spans 18 amino acids. Germline CDR1 and CDR2: SEHNR and FQNEAQ (reference sequence). Trimming removed 5 bases at V and 4 bases at J, with 21 bases between. This CDR3 reads CASSTINSGRRGANVLTF. In DNA, the CDR3 is TGTGCCAGCAGCACGATCAATTCAGGGCGACGAGGGGCCAACGTCCTGACTTTC.

In its sample, this clonotype was seen many times. The chain uses TRBV2 and TRBJ1-5; no reliable D call. The CDR3 loop spans 15 amino acids. Deletions cut 6 bases from V and 10 bases from J, with 22 bases between. The germline CDR1 and CDR2 sequences are SNHLY and FYNNEI. CDR3 DNA: TGTGCCAGCAGAGCCGCAGTGCTTAGGGATGGACCCCAGCATTTT. Its translation: CASRAAVLRDGPQHF. Full variable domain (rest looked up from reference TRBV2 and TRBJ1-5): EPEVTQTPSHQVTQMGQEVILRCVPISNHLYFYWYRQILGQKVEFLVSFYNNEISEKSEIFDDQFSVERPDGSNFTLKIRSTKLEDSAMYFCASRAAVLRDGPQHFGDGTRLSIL.

The chain recombines TRBV7-8 with TRBJ2-3; D call uncertain. Germline V gene sequence: CDR1 SGHVS, CDR2 FQNEAQ. V lost 0 bases to trimming and J lost 1 base, with 5 bases between them. CDR3 length equals 14 residues. Here the CDR3 DNA reads TGTGCCAGCAGCTTAGCCAGACGCACAGATACGCAGTATTTT. It specifies CASSLARRTDTQYF.

The chain couples TRBV10-3 to TRBJ2-3; D may be TRBD2 (6 bases). CDR3 length: 13 residues. Deletions cut 7 bases from V and 1 base from J, with 9 bases between. CDR1 ENHRY and CDR2 SYGVKD come from the germline V gene. CDR3 in DNA: TGTGCCATCACGCGGGAACGCACAGATACGCAGTATTTT. This sequence encodes CAITRERTDTQYF.